What follows are 28 T cell receptor beta chains derived from one specimen sequenced in a study of cytomegalovirus exposure and HLA in healthy donors. Researchers ran the PCR with 60 Vbeta and 13 Jbeta primers. Produced via immunoSEQ multiplex PCR; TCRdb's table is partial and in-frame only. The profile covers 120,000 or so clones, with approximately 17% appearing a single time and approximately 2.9% taken by the ten largest. Sequenced sample: PBMCs. The receptor source for this set is a female donor in good health and CMV-seropositive.

This clone was picked up a small number of times. The V gene is TRBV4-3, the J gene TRBJ1-5, with 7 nucleotides matching TRBD1. The J segment lost 4 bases and the V segment lost 1 base, leaving 16 bases of the junction unmatched. Per germline, CDR1 LGHNA and CDR2 YSLEER. This CDR3 spans 19 amino acids. The CDR3 DNA is TGCGCCAGCAGCCAAGGGCGGGTGGTGGGGACAGCGAATAATCAGCCCCAGCATTTT. It translates to CASSQGRVVGTANNQPQHF.

The chain links TRBV5-4 to TRBJ2-1, with unresolved D. Per the germline V gene, CDR1 is SGHNT and CDR2 is YYREEE (reference sequence). The CDR3 totals 15 residues. Trimming removed 2 bases from V and 2 bases from J, with 11 bases in between. CDR3 nucleotides: TGTGCCAGCAGCTTATTACAGAGCACCTACAATGAGCAGTTCTTC. Encoded protein: CASSLLQSTYNEQFF.

V and J are TRBV4-2 and TRBJ2-3; 9 bases line up with TRBD2. Germline V gene sequence: CDR1 LGHNA, CDR2 YNFKEQ. V shed 0 bases and J 2 bases; nucleotides not matched to a gene: 6. This CDR3 is built from 17 residues. The CDR3 DNA follows: TGTGCCAGCAGCCAAGACAAACGCGGGAGGGCCACAGATACGCAGTATTTT. Translated: CASSQDKRGRATDTQYF.

In its sample, this clone was seen a few times. The V and J genes are TRBV4-2 and TRBJ2-2; D not certain. The germline V gene encodes CDR1 LGHNA and CDR2 YNFKEQ. Trimming took 0 bases from V and 6 from J, leaving 8 bases between them. The CDR3 runs to 14 residues. The CDR3 DNA is TGTGCCAGCAGCCAAGATCCAGAGGCCGGGGAGCTGTTTTTT. It is translated as CASSQDPEAGELFF.

This clone was found a few times. V gene TRBV6-1 combines with J gene TRBJ1-3; D call uncertain. Germline V CDR1 and CDR2: MNHNS, SASEGT. V lost 3 bases to trimming and J lost 4 bases, with 10 bases between them. The CDR3 length is 14 residues. The CDR3 nucleotides read TGTGCCAGCAGTGAGGCGGCATTCGGAAACACCATATATTTT. It encodes CASSEAAFGNTIYF.

This clone was counted a few times. V is TRBV5-1 and J is TRBJ1-3; possible D gene TRBD1, 5 bases. There are 12 residues in the CDR3. V was cut by 7 bases and J by 9 bases, with 14 bases left in between. Per germline, CDR1 SGHRS and CDR2 YFSETQ. CDR3 protein: CASSYDQGTIYF. The CDR3 region has the DNA TGCGCCAGCTCATACGATCAGGGCACCATATATTTT.

The chain combines TRBV2 with TRBJ1-1; the D is unclear. This CDR3 is 11 amino acids long. Trimming removed 8 bases from V and 3 bases from J, with 7 bases in between. CDR1 is SNHLY, CDR2 FYNNEI, per germline. The CDR3 bases are TGTGCCAGCCGGTTCGACACTGAAGCTTTCTTT. Translation gives CASRFDTEAFF.

The sample holds a few counts of this clone. The J gene is TRBJ1-1, the V gene TRBV5-4; 7 nucleotides align to TRBD1. CDR3 length equals 14 residues. Germline values: CDR1 SGHNT, CDR2 YYREEE (reference sequence). Losses at the gene ends were 3 bases for V and 1 base for J; bases not matched to a gene: 3. CDR3 DNA: TGTGCCAGCAGCTCTAGGACAGGGAACACTGAAGCTTTCTTT. Its protein product is CASSSRTGNTEAFF. Filled out from reference TRBV5-4 and TRBJ1-1, the complete variable domain reads ETGVTQSPTHLIKTRGQQVTLRCSSQSGHNTVSWYQQALGQGPQFIFQYYREEENGRGNFPPRFSGLQFPNYSSELNVNALELDDSALYLCASSSRTGNTEAFFGQGTRLTVV.

The rearrangement uses TRBV4-2 and TRBJ1-6; a weak D match, TRBD1 (5 bases). CDR1 is LGHNA and CDR2 is YNFKEQ in the germline V gene. V gave up 0 bases and J gave up 6 bases, with 18 bases separating them. The CDR3 extends over 18 amino acids. The CDR3 loop is CASSQDHQGWDGNSPLHF. DNA of the CDR3: TGTGCCAGCAGCCAAGATCACCAGGGATGGGATGGTAATTCACCCCTCCACTTT.

V gene TRBV2 combines with J gene TRBJ2-2; 8 bases are a match to TRBD2. V was clipped by 6 bases and J by 2 bases; unmatched bases: 8. Germline CDR1 SNHLY, CDR2 FYNNEI. This CDR3 region has 16 residues. The CDR3 here is CASRNSGAINTGELFF. CDR3 nucleotide sequence: TGTGCCAGCAGGAATAGCGGGGCCATAAACACCGGGGAGCTGTTTTTT.

The genes are TRBV6-6 and TRBJ2-3; D remains ambiguous. CDR1 and CDR2 from the germline V gene are MNHNY and SVGAGI (reference sequence). V was cut by 8 bases and J by 2 bases, with 11 bases left in between. This CDR3 region has 13 residues. The CDR3 loop is CASRVHSTDTQYF. The CDR3 DNA is TGTGCCAGCCGAGTCCACTCCACAGATACGCAGTATTTT.

This clone was counted a few times. V usage is TRBV28 and J usage is TRBJ1-3, with D possibly TRBD1 on 6 matching bases. Germline V gives CDR1 MDHEN, CDR2 SYDVKM. Trimming removed 7 bases at V and 0 bases at J, with 16 bases between. This CDR3 is 16 amino acids long. In DNA, the CDR3 is TGTGCCAGCACCCCGGGAGGGGGACACTCTGGAAACACCATATATTTT. Protein product: CASTPGGGHSGNTIYF. The full variable domain, with the rest looked up from reference TRBV28 and TRBJ1-3, is DVKVTQSSRYLVKRTGEKVFLECVQDMDHENMFWYRQDPGLGLRLIYFSYDVKMKEKGDIPEGYSVSREKKERFSLILESASTNQTSMYLCASTPGGGHSGNTIYFGEGSWLTVV.

The chain links TRBV5-5 to TRBJ1-1; 9 bases fit TRBD1. Germline V CDR1 and CDR2: SGHKS, YYEKEE (reference sequence). J was trimmed by 4 bases and V by 5 bases; bases with no gene match: 18. This CDR3 is built from 18 residues. The CDR3 nucleotides are TGTGCCAGCAGTCTAAGGCCGGGATCAGGACAGGGGTTCACTGAAGCTTTCTTT. Protein: CASSLRPGSGQGFTEAFF.

The V call is TRBV4-3, the J call TRBJ1-3; TRBD1 matches 8 bases. Germline loops: CDR1 LGHNA, CDR2 YSLEER. V lost 4 bases to trimming and J lost 4 bases; unmatched junction nucleotides: 12. The CDR3 extends over 17 amino acids. The CDR3 region is CASSPFPLTGAGNTIYF. Written as DNA, the CDR3 is TGCGCCAGCAGCCCGTTCCCCCTGACAGGGGCAGGAAACACCATATATTTT.

The rearrangement links TRBV7-2 to TRBJ2-4; D may be TRBD1 (5 bases). CDR1 and CDR2 from the germline V gene are SGHTA and FQGNSA. V lost 3 bases to trimming and J lost 1 base, with 7 bases between them. The CDR3 extends over 14 amino acids. CDR3 DNA: TGTGCCAGCAGCTTCAGGGATGCCAAAAACATTCAGTACTTC. It yields the protein CASSFRDAKNIQYF.

The gene calls are TRBV4-2 and TRBJ2-5, with TRBD1 matching over 10 bases. Germline assignment: CDR1 LGHNA and CDR2 YNFKEQ. This CDR3 comprises 15 residues. Trimming took 4 bases from V and 4 from J; bases not matched to a gene: 6. The CDR3 nucleotides are TGTGCCAGCAGCCGAGGGGGACAGGGGCTAGAGACCCAGTACTTC. This gives the protein CASSRGGQGLETQYF.

The rearrangement links TRBV5-1 to TRBJ1-1, with 9 nucleotides matching TRBD1. J lost 6 bases, V lost 4 bases, and 10 bases had no gene match. This CDR3 contains 15 residues. The germline gives CDR1 SGHRS, CDR2 YFSETQ. The CDR3 sequence: CASSQRTGAHPEAFF. In DNA, the CDR3 is TGCGCCAGCAGCCAGCGGACAGGGGCGCACCCTGAAGCTTTCTTT.

This clone has more than one count but fewer than ten. The chain joins TRBV6-6 to TRBJ2-1; unclear D gene. Looked up from germline, CDR1 is MNHNY and CDR2 is SVGAGI (reference sequence). The CDR3 extends over 11 amino acids. V lost 6 bases and J 10 bases, leaving 10 bases between the germline ends. The CDR3 spells CASRGNEEQFF. CDR3 DNA: TGTGCCAGCAGGGGCAATGAGGAGCAGTTCTTC.

A few counts support this clone. V gene TRBV4-3 combines with J gene TRBJ1-6; 7 bases map to TRBD1. This CDR3 region has 15 residues. After removal of 6 bases from V and 1 base from J, the junction contained 3 bases not matched to a gene. CDR1 is LGHNA, CDR2 YSLEER, per germline. CDR3 residues: CASSQGVSYNSPLHF. CDR3 DNA sequence: TGCGCCAGCAGTCAGGGGGTGTCCTATAATTCACCCCTCCACTTT.

This clone has just a few counts. The rearrangement links TRBV19 to TRBJ1-1; maybe TRBD1 (6 bases). Trimming took 8 bases from V and 4 from J, leaving 14 bases between them. The CDR3 runs 13 residues. The germline V gene encodes CDR1 LNHDA and CDR2 SQIVND (reference sequence). CDR3 loop: CASGQGRGTEAFF. Here the CDR3 DNA reads TGTGCCAGTGGTCAGGGGAGGGGCACTGAAGCTTTCTTT.

This chain links TRBV5-6 with TRBJ1-1; 8 bases are shared with TRBD1. J was trimmed by 4 bases and V by 1 base; bases with no gene match: 6. The CDR3 has 15 residues. CDR1 and CDR2 from the germline V gene are SGHDT and YYEEEE. CDR3 DNA sequence: TGTGCCAGCAGCTTGATCAGTACAGGGGGCACTGAAGCTTTCTTT. Translating it yields CASSLISTGGTEAFF.

This chain links TRBV29-1 with TRBJ2-1; the D gene is possibly TRBD2 (6 bases). The CDR3 spans 11 residues. Deletions cut 5 bases from V and 10 bases from J, with 12 bases between. Per the germline V gene, CDR1 is SQVTM and CDR2 is ANQGSEA. The CDR3 DNA is TGCAGCGTTTCACTGGCGGGAGAGCAGTTCTTC. Its translation: CSVSLAGEQFF.

The chain links TRBV10-3 to TRBJ2-5, with 13 positions matching TRBD2. Germline V gene sequence: CDR1 ENHRY, CDR2 SYGVKD. This CDR3 contains 16 residues. The trim removed 2 bases at V and 5 bases at J, leaving 5 bases unmatched. The CDR3 region has the DNA TGTGCCATCAGTGAGGGACTAGCGGGAGCGGGGGAGACCCAGTACTTC. Translating it yields CAISEGLAGAGETQYF.

The chain links TRBV2 to TRBJ1-2, with 7 bases aligning to TRBD1. The CDR3 is 15 amino acids. CDR1 and CDR2 from the germline V gene are SNHLY and FYNNEI. Unmatched junction bases numbered 6, after V lost 2 bases and J lost 3 bases. The chain's CDR3 is CASSENRGTHYGYTF. The DNA of the CDR3 is TGTGCCAGCAGTGAAAACAGGGGTACCCACTATGGCTACACCTTC.

This chain uses TRBV4-2 with TRBJ2-7; TRBD2 matches at 8 bases. CDR3 length equals 16 residues. From germline, CDR1 is LGHNA and CDR2 YNFKEQ. The V gene end was trimmed by 0 bases and the J gene end by 0 bases; junction bases not matched to a gene: 4. The CDR3 spells CASSQDLLAGSYEQYF. The CDR3 DNA sequence: TGTGCCAGCAGCCAAGATCTTCTAGCGGGCTCCTACGAGCAGTACTTC.

The J gene is TRBJ2-1, the V gene TRBV19, with TRBD1 as a possible D gene (7 bases). The CDR3 sequence is 13 residues long. Trimming pared 10 bases from V and 5 bases from J, leaving 15 bases between. Germline V CDR1 and CDR2: LNHDA, SQIVND (reference sequence). CDR3 bases: TGTGCCACCGCCCAGGGGGGCAACAATGAGCAGTTCTTC. This translates into CATAQGGNNEQFF.

V is TRBV28 and J is TRBJ2-7, with a weak D call TRBD2 (6 bases). Per the germline V gene, CDR1 is MDHEN and CDR2 is SYDVKM. The CDR3 is 12 amino acids. V lost 6 bases and J lost 4, with 10 bases in between. DNA of the CDR3: TGTGCCAGCAGATCGGGGAGGTACGAGCAGTACTTC. Translating gives CASRSGRYEQYF.

This chain links TRBV19 with TRBJ2-2; unclear D gene. Trimming stripped 5 bases from V and 0 bases from J, with 7 bases between. The V gene's germline CDR1 is LNHDA and CDR2 SQIVND (reference sequence). The CDR3 has 14 residues. The CDR3 DNA reads as TGTGCCAGTAGTGGCCAAGCGAACACCGGGGAGCTGTTTTTT. Its translation is CASSGQANTGELFF.